These T cell receptor beta chains were read from a single sample in a study of shared clonotypes between healthy human individuals. Measured with immunoSEQ multiplex PCR; TCRdb has only the in-frame clones, and not every one. Of some 650,000 clones listed, approximately 97% are singletons. Sequenced input: naive CD4+ T cells sorted from blood. These TCRs come from a woman aged 25 to 39 in good health. Each CDR3 is given with its conserved first and last residue. D genes are given only for firm matches. Clone size appears in some rows only: once, few, many, or a class for an expanded clone.

j_gene,abundance,v_gene,d_gene,CDR3aa,CDR3nt
TRBJ2-5,-,TRBV5-1,TRBD1,CASTGGQAQETQYF,TGCGCCAGCACTGGAGGACAGGCCCAAGAGACCCAGTACTTC
TRBJ2-7,-,TRBV6-1,-,CASSDQISGNEQYF,TGTGCCAGCAGTGATCAGATTTCAGGGAACGAGCAGTACTTC
TRBJ2-3,-,TRBV25-1,-,CASRLRGSTDTQYF,TGTGCCAGCAGACTGCGGGGAAGCACAGATACGCAGTATTTT
TRBJ1-5,few,TRBV7-9,-,CASSSPGLGNQPQHF,TGTGCCAGCAGCTCCCCAGGGCTGGGCAATCAGCCCCAGCATTTT
TRBJ2-2,-,TRBV19,TRBD2,CASSMDGLARNTGELFF,TGTGCCAGTAGTATGGATGGACTAGCGAGGAACACCGGGGAGCTGTTTTTT
TRBJ1-5,-,TRBV19,TRBD1,CASSILGQDYSNQPQHF,TGTGCCAGTAGTATCCTCGGACAGGATTATAGCAATCAGCCCCAGCATTTT
TRBJ2-6,-,TRBV11-2,TRBD1,CASSLNSGTGLNVLTF,TGTGCCAGCAGCTTAAATTCCGGGACAGGGTTAAACGTCCTGACTTTC
TRBJ2-1,-,TRBV2,-,CASRKSRSGFLNEQFF,TGTGCCAGCAGAAAGAGCCGAAGCGGGTTCTTAAATGAGCAGTTCTTC
TRBJ1-1,-,TRBV20-1,-,CSARGGLAFF,TGCAGTGCCCGAGGGGGGTTAGCTTTCTTT
TRBJ2-7,-,TRBV25-1,TRBD2,CASSGRLAGALPYEQYF,TGTGCCAGCAGTGGAAGACTAGCGGGAGCCCTCCCCTACGAGCAGTACTTC
TRBJ2-2,-,TRBV29-1,-,CSVARRTNTGELFF,TGCAGCGTTGCACGACGGACAAACACCGGGGAGCTGTTTTTT
TRBJ2-5,-,TRBV29-1,-,CSVPRGGETQYF,TGCAGCGTGCCAAGGGGGGGAGAGACCCAGTACTTC
TRBJ2-1,-,TRBV19,TRBD2,CASSIAGGRNEQFF,TGTGCCAGTAGTATCGCGGGAGGGAGGAATGAGCAGTTCTTC
TRBJ1-2,-,TRBV5-1,-,CASSLGTYGYTF,TGCGCCAGCAGCTTAGGGACGTATGGCTACACCTTC
TRBJ2-2,-,TRBV13,TRBD1,CASSRDRNTGELFF,TGTGCCAGCAGCCGGGACAGAAACACCGGGGAGCTGTTTTTT
TRBJ2-7,-,TRBV13,-,CASSVFIKPYEQYF,TGTGCCAGCAGCGTGTTTATTAAGCCCTACGAGCAGTACTTC
TRBJ1-6,-,TRBV6-5,TRBD1,CASTRGTGNSPLHF,TGTGCCAGCACTCGAGGGACAGGGAATTCACCCCTCCACTTT
TRBJ2-3,-,TRBV7-9,TRBD2,CASSPPGLAETDTQYF,TGTGCCAGCAGTCCCCCGGGACTAGCGGAAACAGATACGCAGTATTTT
TRBJ2-2,-,TRBV19,-,CASWPGTGELFF,TGTGCCTCTTGGCCGGGGACCGGGGAGCTGTTTTTT
TRBJ2-1,-,TRBV29-1,-,CSVENGKNNEQFF,TGCAGCGTTGAAAACGGGAAAAACAATGAGCAGTTCTTC
TRBJ2-7,-,TRBV5-1,TRBD2,CASSMTSGSWSYEQYF,TGCGCCAGCAGCATGACTAGCGGGAGCTGGTCCTACGAGCAGTACTTC
TRBJ2-1,-,TRBV27,TRBD2,CASRGVTSGSLEQFF,TGTGCCAGCAGGGGGGTGACTAGCGGGAGTCTTGAGCAGTTCTTC
TRBJ1-1,few,TRBV11-2,-,CASSFRENTEAFF,TGTGCCAGCAGCTTTAGGGAAAACACTGAAGCTTTCTTT
TRBJ1-2,once,TRBV10-3,-,CAISDRADGYTF,TGTGCCATCAGTGACAGGGCTGATGGCTACACCTTC
TRBJ2-2,-,TRBV30,-,CAWGTGPLFTGELFF,TGTGCCTGGGGGACGGGACCGTTATTCACCGGGGAGCTGTTTTTT
TRBJ2-7,-,TRBV7-9,TRBD1,CASSPRDRGNHEQYF,TGTGCCAGCAGTCCCCGGGACAGGGGGAACCACGAGCAGTACTTC
TRBJ2-3,once,TRBV4-1,-,CASSRRDTDTQYF,TGCGCCAGCAGCCGCAGAGACACAGATACGCAGTATTTT
TRBJ2-2,-,TRBV2,-,CARRSQSNTGELFF,TGTGCCAGACGGAGTCAATCGAACACCGGGGAGCTGTTTTTT
TRBJ2-2,-,TRBV11-2,TRBD1,CASSTRGQGGTGELFF,TGTGCCAGCAGCACCCGGGGACAGGGAGGAACCGGGGAGCTGTTTTTT
TRBJ2-7,once,TRBV29-1,TRBD1,CSVVRQGANYEQYF,TGCAGCGTTGTTCGACAGGGGGCTAACTACGAGCAGTACTTC
TRBJ1-1,-,TRBV28,-,CASSLSPPVGIEAFF,TGTGCCAGCAGTTTATCCCCCCCGGTTGGCATTGAAGCTTTCTTT
TRBJ2-1,-,TRBV6-5,TRBD2,CASSYRLAGGNEQFF,TGTGCCAGCAGTTACCGGCTAGCGGGTGGGAATGAGCAGTTCTTC
TRBJ2-1,-,TRBV11-2,-,CASSLEIGSSYNEQFF,TGTGCCAGCAGCTTAGAAATCGGGAGCTCCTACAATGAGCAGTTCTTC
TRBJ2-7,once,TRBV5-8,TRBD1,CASSLWDRSSYEQYF,TGTGCCAGCAGCTTGTGGGACAGGTCAAGCTACGAGCAGTACTTC
TRBJ1-2,-,TRBV19,-,CASSIAAGTNYGYTF,TGTGCCAGTAGTATAGCCGCAGGGACAAACTATGGCTACACCTTC
TRBJ2-1,-,TRBV5-8,TRBD2,CASSSGTSGSGVYNEQFF,TGTGCCAGCAGCTCCGGGACTAGCGGGAGCGGGGTCTACAATGAGCAGTTCTTC
TRBJ2-1,-,TRBV15,TRBD2,CATSRGLAENNEQFF,TGTGCCACCAGCAGAGGACTAGCGGAAAACAATGAGCAGTTCTTC
TRBJ1-1,-,TRBV28,-,CASNSDIPLGAFF,TGTGCCAGCAACTCTGACATACCCCTGGGAGCTTTCTTT
TRBJ2-7,-,TRBV16,TRBD1,CASSRDRGSEQYF,TGTGCCAGCAGCCGGGACAGGGGATCCGAGCAGTACTTC
TRBJ1-2,once,TRBV28,-,CASSFIPTSYGYTF,TGTGCCAGCAGTTTTATTCCGACATCCTATGGCTACACCTTC
TRBJ2-2,-,TRBV11-1,-,CASSLVDNTGELFF,TGTGCCAGCAGCTTAGTGGATAACACCGGGGAGCTGTTTTTT
TRBJ2-1,-,TRBV13,-,CASSLAGVKNEQFF,TGTGCCAGCAGCTTAGCGGGAGTGAAGAATGAGCAGTTCTTC
TRBJ2-4,-,TRBV5-4,-,CASSLRPGEGIQYF,TGTGCCAGCAGCTTGCGTCCAGGGGAGGGCATTCAGTACTTC
TRBJ2-3,-,TRBV5-1,TRBD2,CASLFGGASTDTQYF,TGCGCCAGCCTCTTCGGGGGGGCAAGCACAGATACGCAGTATTTT
TRBJ2-5,-,TRBV28,-,CASSLWGGETQYF,TGTGCCAGCAGTTTATGGGGGGGAGAGACCCAGTACTTC
TRBJ2-5,-,TRBV25-1,TRBD1,CASSDPRQGEETQYF,TGTGCCAGCAGTGACCCAAGACAGGGAGAGGAGACCCAGTACTTC
TRBJ1-3,-,TRBV19,-,CASSIRLGSDGNTIYF,TGTGCCAGTAGTATTCGCCTCGGGTCGGACGGAAACACCATATATTTT
TRBJ1-5,-,TRBV28,TRBD1,CASSQGQMSNQPQHF,TGTGCCAGCAGCCAGGGACAGATGAGCAATCAGCCCCAGCATTTT
TRBJ2-3,-,TRBV5-6,-,CASSSARGRTDTQYF,TGTGCCAGCAGCTCGGCCCGAGGTCGCACAGATACGCAGTATTTT
TRBJ2-3,-,TRBV30,-,CACSAGATQYF,-
TRBJ2-7,-,TRBV6-5,TRBD2,CASRGREAYEQYF,TGTGCCAGCCGCGGACGGGAGGCCTACGAGCAGTACTTC
TRBJ2-1,-,TRBV2,TRBD2,CASLQASGSENEQFF,TGTGCCAGCTTACAAGCGAGCGGGAGCGAAAATGAGCAGTTCTTC
TRBJ2-2,-,TRBV6-5,-,CASSYNTGELFF,TGTGCCAGCAGTTACAACACCGGGGAGCTGTTTTTT
TRBJ2-3,-,TRBV19,-,CASSIKGETDTQYF,TGTGCCAGTAGTATAAAGGGCGAGACAGATACGCAGTATTTT
TRBJ2-7,once,TRBV28,-,CASSLDSYEQYF,TGTGCCAGCAGTCTGGACAGCTACGAGCAGTACTTC
TRBJ1-5,-,TRBV19,-,CASSPLRDIYQPQHF,TGTGCCAGTAGTCCACTCCGTGACATTTATCAGCCCCAGCATTTT
TRBJ2-1,-,TRBV5-1,-,CASSSGALNEQFF,TGCGCCAGCAGCTCTGGGGCTTTAAATGAGCAGTTCTTC
TRBJ1-1,-,TRBV4-1,-,CASSRGTVNTEAFF,TGCGCCAGCAGCCGAGGCACAGTGAACACTGAAGCTTTCTTT